This TCR beta chain was identified in a study of blood T cells in healthy people across ages. Study-wide findings and caveats: The lack of PBMC sorting stopped any conclusive naive versus antigen-experienced comparison.

Isolation per sample recovered at least 7 million PBMCs. To note about this clonotype: The antigen is unknown.

A J-beta primer mix and a sample-barcoded 5' primer were used in a second PCR of about 6 to 12 cycles. Each cDNA molecule received a tag from a template-switch adaptor that had 12 random nucleotides. TCRdb redid the calling of the 5' RACE reads with MiXCR, one entry per CDR3 protein. The sample carries roughly 2 million distinct CDR3 sequences, around 48% recorded once. The germline V and J ends were trimmed by 0 bases and 2 bases, with 16 bases remaining between them. The CDR3 has 16 amino acids. The germline V gene encodes CDR1 DFQATT and CDR2 SNEGSKA (reference sequence). The chain carries TRBV20-1 and TRBJ1-2; D possibly corresponds to TRBD1 (5 bases). Input material: blood. This TCR was recovered from a woman between 40 and 55 years old in good health. Written as DNA, the CDR3 is TGCAGTGCTAGAGATTTGCGTGTGGGGACCAACTATGGCTACACCTTC. Amino acids: CSARDLRVGTNYGYTF.